This T cell receptor (beta chain) was obtained from a study of T cells in Graves' hyperthyroidism and ophthalmopathy. The study based diagnoses on clinical symptoms, serum thyroxine and TRAb, thyroid ultrasound and orbital computed tomography. Amplification yielded TCR beta CDR3 regions, with RNA transcripts as the source. RT-PCR in the first round (using the HTBI primer set) targeted the TCR CDR3. TCRdb re-called the multiplex PCR reads through MiXCR, storing one row per CDR3 protein. This sample has approximately 480,000 distinct CDR3 sequences, with around 20% found just once. This clonotype occurred a few times. The antigen is not known. The study's findings and limits: Ophthalmopathy onset followed model prediction by a median approximately seven months. Blood also held most thyroid clonotypes expanded beyond 0.001.

Material: blood. The receptor was isolated from a man aged 18 to 30 with Graves' hyperthyroidism.

CDR3 sequence: CASSSPVWGRNSGNTIYF. CDR3 nucleotide sequence: TGTGCCAGCAGCTCTCCGGTATGGGGACGCAACTCTGGAAACACCATATATTTT. This chain joins TRBV5-6 and TRBJ1-3; D might be TRBD1 (5 bases). This CDR3 has 18 amino acids. Germline CDR1 is SGHDT and CDR2 is YYEEEE. Trimming stripped 3 bases from V and 0 bases from J, with 19 bases between.